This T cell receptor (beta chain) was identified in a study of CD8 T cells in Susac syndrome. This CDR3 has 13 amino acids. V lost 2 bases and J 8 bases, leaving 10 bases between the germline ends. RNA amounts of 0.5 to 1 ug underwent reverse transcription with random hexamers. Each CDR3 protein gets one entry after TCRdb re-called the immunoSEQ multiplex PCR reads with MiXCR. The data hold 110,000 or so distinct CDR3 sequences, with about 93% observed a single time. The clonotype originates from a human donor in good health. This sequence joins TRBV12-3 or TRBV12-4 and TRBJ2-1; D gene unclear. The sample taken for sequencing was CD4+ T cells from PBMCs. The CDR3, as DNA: TGTGCCAGCAGTTTAAGTGGTCGGGATGAGCAGTTCTTC. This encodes CASSLSGRDEQFF.